The sample holds a few counts of the clone carrying this T cell receptor beta chain. The antigen is not known. The CDR3 sequence is 15 residues long. Germline assignment: CDR1 SGDLS and CDR2 YYNGEE. With 0 bases clipped from V and 6 bases from J, the junction kept 7 bases outside the gene matches. RNA transcripts yielded amplified TCR beta CDR3 regions. HTBI primers drove first-round RT-PCR of the TCR CDR3. MiXCR, run by TCRdb on the multiplex PCR reads, gives a single entry per CDR3 protein. This table holds fewer than 650,000 distinct CDR3 sequences, around 13% found once. The study enrolled patients aged 18 to 65 with newly diagnosed hyperthyroidism of under 2 months' duration. Patients were excluded because of uncontrolled infection, other autoimmune disease, pregnancy or lactation. This sample is drawn from a study of T cells in Graves' hyperthyroidism and ophthalmopathy. Whole-study findings and limits: Peripheral blood also featured most of the thyroid clonotypes expanded above 0.001. Patients with ophthalmopathy were separated from those with stable hyperthyroidism by a 13 V-J model.

The chain uses TRBV9 and TRBJ2-7; TRBD2 matches 9 bases. This TCR came from a middle-aged woman with Graves' hyperthyroidism. The specimen sequenced was blood. CDR3 amino acids: CASSVGIGSGSEQYF. Written as DNA, the CDR3 is TGTGCCAGCAGCGTAGGGATCGGTAGCGGGAGCGAGCAGTACTTC.